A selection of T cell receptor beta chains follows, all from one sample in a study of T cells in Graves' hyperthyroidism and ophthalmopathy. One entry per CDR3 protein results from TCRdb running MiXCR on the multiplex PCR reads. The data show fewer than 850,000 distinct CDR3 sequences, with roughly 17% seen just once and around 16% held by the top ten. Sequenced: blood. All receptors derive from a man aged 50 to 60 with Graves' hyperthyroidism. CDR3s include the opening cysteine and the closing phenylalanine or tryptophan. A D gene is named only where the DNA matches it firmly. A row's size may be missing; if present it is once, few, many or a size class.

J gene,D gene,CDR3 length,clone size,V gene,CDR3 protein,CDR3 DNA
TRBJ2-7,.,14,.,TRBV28,CASSPSDSDYEQYF,TGTGCCAGCAGTCCCTCGGACAGTGACTACGAGCAGTACTTC
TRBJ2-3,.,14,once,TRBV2,CASRGGLSTDTQYF,TGTGCCAGCAGGGGGGGGCTAAGCACAGATACGCAGTATTTT
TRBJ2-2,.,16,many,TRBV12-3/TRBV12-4,CASSVGDSPKGGELFF,TGTGCCAGCAGCGTCGGGGACTCACCAAAAGGCGGGGAGCTGTTTTTT
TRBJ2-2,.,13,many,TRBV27,CASKGHNTGELFF,TGTGCCAGCAAGGGACACAACACCGGGGAGCTGTTTTTT
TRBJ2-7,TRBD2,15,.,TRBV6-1,CASTPTAGASYEQYF,TGTGCCAGCACCCCCACAGCGGGAGCCTCCTACGAGCAGTACTTC
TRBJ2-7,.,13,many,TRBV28,CASRKGVAHEQYF,TGTGCCAGCAGGAAGGGGGTAGCCCACGAGCAGTACTTC
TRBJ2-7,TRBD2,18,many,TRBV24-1,CATSDSRRLAGGGYEQYF,TGTGCCACCAGTGATTCTAGGAGACTAGCGGGAGGAGGGTACGAGCAGTACTTC
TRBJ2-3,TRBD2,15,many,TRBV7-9,CASSLLAGGEDTQYF,TGTGCCAGCAGCTTACTAGCGGGAGGGGAAGATACGCAGTATTTT
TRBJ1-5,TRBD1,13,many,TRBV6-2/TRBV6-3,CASRRQGDQPQHF,TGTGCCAGCAGGCGGCAGGGGGATCAGCCCCAGCATTTT
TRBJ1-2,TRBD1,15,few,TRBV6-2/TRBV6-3,CASRRRDRGGYGYTF,TGTGCCAGCAGGCGAAGAGACAGGGGCGGCTATGGCTACACCTTC
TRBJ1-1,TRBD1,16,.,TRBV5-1,CASSLDGRQGETEAFF,TGCGCCAGCAGCTTGGATGGGCGGCAGGGGGAGACTGAAGCTTTCTTT
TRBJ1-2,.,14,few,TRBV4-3,CASSQETGRYGYTF,TGCGCCAGCAGCCAAGAAACAGGGCGTTATGGCTACACCTTC
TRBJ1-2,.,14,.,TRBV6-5,CASSFKQGGVGYTF,TGTGCCAGCAGTTTCAAACAGGGAGGGGTTGGCTACACCTTC
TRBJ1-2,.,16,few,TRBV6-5,CASSHPGLNYNYGYTF,TGTGCCAGCAGTCACCCGGGATTAAATTATAACTATGGCTACACCTTC
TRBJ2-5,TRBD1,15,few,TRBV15,CATRQGQGAPETQYF,TGTGCCACCAGGCAGGGACAGGGGGCGCCGGAGACCCAGTACTTC
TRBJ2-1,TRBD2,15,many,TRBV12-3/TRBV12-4,CASRRPGLIYNEQFF,TGTGCCAGCAGAAGACCGGGACTAATATACAATGAGCAGTTCTTC
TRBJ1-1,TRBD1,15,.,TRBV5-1,CASSLRGQGNTEAFF,TGCGCCAGCAGCTTGAGGGGACAGGGTAACACTGAAGCTTTCTTT
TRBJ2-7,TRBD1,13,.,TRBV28,CASSPYRGLEQYF,TGTGCCAGCAGTCCCTACAGGGGGCTCGAGCAGTACTTC
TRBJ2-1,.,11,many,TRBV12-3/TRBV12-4,CASSLEQEQFF,TGTGCCAGCAGCCTCGAACAAGAGCAGTTCTTC
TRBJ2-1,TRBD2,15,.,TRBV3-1,CASSQVATSVGEQFF,TGTGCCAGCAGCCAAGTCGCAACTAGCGTAGGTGAGCAGTTCTTC
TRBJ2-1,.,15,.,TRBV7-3,CASAATRESRNEQFF,TGTGCCAGCGCCGCCACCCGGGAGTCACGTAATGAGCAGTTCTTC
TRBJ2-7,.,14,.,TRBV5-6,CASSPEGRPYEQYF,TGTGCCAGCTCACCAGAGGGTCGGCCTTACGAGCAGTACTTC
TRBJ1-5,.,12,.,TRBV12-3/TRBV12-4,CASRGPREPQHF,TGTGCCAGCAGGGGCCCTCGGGAGCCCCAGCATTTT
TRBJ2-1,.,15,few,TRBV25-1,CASSLGRAGVNEQFF,TGTGCCAGCAGTCTTGGCAGGGCAGGGGTCAATGAGCAGTTCTTC
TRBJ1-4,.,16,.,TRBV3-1,CASSQVLTTTNEKLFF,TGTGCCAGCAGCCAAGTATTGACAACAACTAATGAAAAACTGTTTTTT
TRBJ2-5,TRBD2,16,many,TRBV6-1,CASSGGLAGGMGTQYF,TGTGCCAGCAGTGGGGGACTAGCGGGGGGGATGGGGACCCAGTACTTC
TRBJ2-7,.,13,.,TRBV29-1,CSVGDTTSYEQYF,TGCAGCGTGGGGGACACCACCTCCTACGAGCAGTACTTC
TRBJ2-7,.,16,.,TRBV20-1,CSAKGSGTKDPYEQYF,TGCAGTGCAAAGGGATCCGGGACGAAGGATCCCTACGAGCAGTACTTC
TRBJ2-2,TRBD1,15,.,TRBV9,CASRTGTGIIGELFF,TGTGCCAGCCGCACCGGGACAGGGATTATTGGGGAGCTGTTTTTT
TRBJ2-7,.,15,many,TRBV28,CASSFPNRPEDEQYF,TGTGCCAGCAGTTTCCCTAACCGGCCCGAGGACGAGCAGTACTTC
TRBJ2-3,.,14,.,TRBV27,CATREDFSTDTQYF,TGTGCCACCAGAGAGGATTTCAGCACAGATACGCAGTATTTT
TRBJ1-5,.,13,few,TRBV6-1,CASVQGGNQPQHF,TGTGCCAGCGTGCAGGGAGGCAATCAGCCCCAGCATTTT
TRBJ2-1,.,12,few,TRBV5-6,CASSPDRMEQFF,TGTGCCAGCAGCCCCGACCGCATGGAGCAGTTCTTC
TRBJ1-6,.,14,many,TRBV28,CASSPGTLNSPLHF,TGTGCCAGCAGCCCAGGGACCTTGAATTCACCCCTCCACTTT
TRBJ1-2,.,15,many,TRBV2,CASSARGTFNYGYTF,TGTGCCAGCAGTGCTAGGGGTACTTTTAACTATGGCTACACCTTC
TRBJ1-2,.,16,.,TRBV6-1,CASSGVSGAPYYGYTF,TGTGCCAGCAGTGGGGTTTCGGGGGCCCCCTACTATGGCTACACCTTC
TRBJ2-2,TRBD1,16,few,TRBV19,CASRLWDRGETGELFF,TGTGCCAGTAGACTGTGGGACAGGGGTGAGACCGGGGAGCTGTTTTTT
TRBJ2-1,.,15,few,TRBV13,CASSLAGLAVNEQFF,TGTGCCAGCAGCTTAGCAGGATTGGCTGTCAATGAGCAGTTCTTC
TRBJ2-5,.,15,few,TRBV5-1,CASSAGAGVWETQYF,TGCGCCAGCAGCGCTGGAGCAGGTGTTTGGGAGACCCAGTACTTC
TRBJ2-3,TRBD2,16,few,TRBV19,CASSGFSAGARDTQYF,TGTGCCAGTAGTGGCTTCTCTGCGGGAGCTAGAGATACGCAGTATTTT
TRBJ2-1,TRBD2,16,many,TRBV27,CASSLTGTTSNNEQFF,TGTGCCAGCAGTTTAACCGGGACTACCTCAAACAATGAGCAGTTCTTC
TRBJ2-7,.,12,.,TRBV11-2,CASSRLESEQYF,TGTGCCAGCAGCCGCCTGGAGTCCGAGCAGTACTTC
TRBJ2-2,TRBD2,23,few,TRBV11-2,CASSSSVFEVGLAEGMNTGELFF,TGTGCCAGCAGCTCTTCAGTCTTTGAGGTCGGACTAGCGGAGGGGATGAACACCGGGGAGCTGTTTTTT
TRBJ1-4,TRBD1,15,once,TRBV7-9,CASSSRQGGGEKLFF,TGTGCCAGCAGCTCCCGACAGGGAGGGGGGGAAAAACTGTTTTTT
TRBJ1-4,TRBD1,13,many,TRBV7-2,CASSLDRGDKLFF,TGTGCCAGCAGCTTAGACAGGGGGGACAAACTGTTTTTT
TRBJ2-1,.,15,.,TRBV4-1,CASSQAGVGRNEQFF,TGCGCCAGCAGCCAAGCAGGGGTAGGACGCAATGAGCAGTTCTTC
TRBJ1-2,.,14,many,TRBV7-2,CASSLEGHPDGYTF,TGTGCCAGCAGCTTAGAGGGACATCCAGATGGCTACACCTTC
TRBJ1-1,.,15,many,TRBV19,CASSSYRVAGTEAFF,TGTGCCAGTAGTTCATACAGGGTGGCAGGGACTGAAGCTTTCTTT
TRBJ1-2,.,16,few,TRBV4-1,CASSQEGTGADYGYTF,TGCGCCAGCAGCCAAGAAGGGACGGGGGCGGACTATGGCTACACCTTC
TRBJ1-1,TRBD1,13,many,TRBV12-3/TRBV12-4,CASSQQGAGEAFF,TGTGCCAGCAGTCAACAGGGGGCGGGTGAAGCTTTCTTT
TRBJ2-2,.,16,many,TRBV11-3,CASSGGGIRSAGELFF,TGTGCCAGCAGCGGGGGCGGGATAAGGTCGGCCGGGGAGCTGTTTTTT
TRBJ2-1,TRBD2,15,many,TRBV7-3,CASSHGGGRGNEQFF,TGTGCCAGCAGCCACGGTGGCGGGAGGGGCAATGAGCAGTTCTTC